This TCR beta chain is drawn from a study of T cells in Graves' hyperthyroidism and ophthalmopathy. The V end lost 4 bases, the J end lost 0 bases, and 13 bases lay between the germline ends. The CDR3 covers 16 residues. CDR1 and CDR2 from the germline V gene are ENHRY and SYGVKD. The CDR3 regions of TCR beta were amplified from RNA transcripts. The HTBI primer set served for first-round RT-PCR of the TCR CDR3. One entry per CDR3 protein results from TCRdb running MiXCR on the multiplex PCR reads. Altogether over 150,000 distinct CDR3 sequences are present, 15% to 20% being singletons, with the ten largest covering under 35%. This clonotype was counted only a few times.

The sequenced sample consisted of blood. This receptor was obtained from a woman in her forties or fifties with Graves' hyperthyroidism. This chain uses TRBV10-3 with TRBJ1-3, with D unresolved. The CDR3 region is CAISAIAGASGNTIYF. The CDR3 bases are TGTGCCATCAGTGCAATCGCCGGCGCCTCTGGAAACACCATATATTTT.